This T cell receptor beta chain was recorded in a study of cytomegalovirus exposure and HLA in healthy donors. General study results and limits: The authors listed some 160 TCR beta chains as cytomegalovirus-associated. Productive rates of about 87% or about 30% were seen for most TCR beta V segments in an earlier analysis. Presence/absence analyses took donor sequencing depth as roughly uniform. Analysis was carried out at a later point, and it linked a missense DCLRE1C variant to TCR beta V- and J-gene trimming.

Germline V gene sequence: CDR1 SGHRS, CDR2 YFSETQ. This CDR3 has 15 residues. The junction had 9 bases not matched to a gene; V was cut back by 0 bases and J by 7 bases. This PCR relied on a set of 60 Vbeta primers and 13 Jbeta primers. TCRdb's table, derived via immunoSEQ multiplex PCR, lists solely in-frame clones and lacks some. Found here are some 190,000 clones, more than 65% of them singletons; the top ten hold around 2.3%. Points on this clone: The antigen is undetermined.

This TCR was sampled from a woman aged 25 to 39 in good health and CMV-seropositive. The source material was PBMCs. The rearrangement uses TRBV5-1 and TRBJ2-7, with TRBD2 identical over 8 bases. The CDR3: CASSLVGGGSWEQYF. The CDR3 DNA reads TGCGCCAGCAGCTTGGTGGGCGGGGGGTCATGGGAGCAGTACTTC.